This TCR beta chain appears in the sequencing data of a study of blood T cell repertoires in COVID-19. Study overall: T cells, B-cell-depleted T cells, or PBMCs provided the cDNA or gDNA that served as material.

Measured with immunoSEQ multiplex PCR; TCRdb has only the in-frame clones, and not every one. The sample consists of fewer than 85,000 clones, around 80% of them appearing once. Germline V lookup: CDR1 LGHDT, CDR2 YNNKEL (reference sequence). Deletions cut 0 bases from V and 5 bases from J, with 10 bases between. CDR3 length equals 14 residues. Sequencing used peripheral blood. The sequence was obtained from a man between 60 and 75 years old with active or convalescent COVID-19. The gene calls are TRBV3-1 (or the pseudogene TRBV3-2) and TRBJ1-2, with D hard to call. The CDR3 here is CASSQDRQAYGYTF. DNA of the CDR3: TGTGCCAGCAGCCAAGATCGGCAGGCATATGGCTACACCTTC.